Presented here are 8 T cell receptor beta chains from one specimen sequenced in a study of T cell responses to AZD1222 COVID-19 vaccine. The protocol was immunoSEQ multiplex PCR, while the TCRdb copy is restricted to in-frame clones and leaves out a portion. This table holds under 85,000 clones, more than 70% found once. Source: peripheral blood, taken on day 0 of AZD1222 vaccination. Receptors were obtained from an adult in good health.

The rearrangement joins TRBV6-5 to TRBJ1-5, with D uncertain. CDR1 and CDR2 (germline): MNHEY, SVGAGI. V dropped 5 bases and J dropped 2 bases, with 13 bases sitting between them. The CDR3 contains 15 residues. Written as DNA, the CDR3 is TGTGCCAGCAGTCATGCCCCGGGAGGCAATCAGCCCCAGCATTTT. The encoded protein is CASSHAPGGNQPQHF.

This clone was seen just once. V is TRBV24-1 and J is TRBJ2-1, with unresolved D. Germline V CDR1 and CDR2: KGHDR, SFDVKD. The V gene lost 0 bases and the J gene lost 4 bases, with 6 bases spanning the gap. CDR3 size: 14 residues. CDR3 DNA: TGTGCCACCAGTGATTTGATGTCGTACAATGAGCAGTTCTTC. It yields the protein CATSDLMSYNEQFF.

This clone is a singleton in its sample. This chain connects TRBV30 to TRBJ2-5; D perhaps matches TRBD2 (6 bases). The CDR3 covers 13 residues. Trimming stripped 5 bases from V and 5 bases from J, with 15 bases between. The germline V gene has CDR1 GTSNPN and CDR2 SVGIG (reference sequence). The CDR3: CAWGRGGGETQYF. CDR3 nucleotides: TGTGCCTGGGGGCGGGGTGGCGGGGAGACCCAGTACTTC.

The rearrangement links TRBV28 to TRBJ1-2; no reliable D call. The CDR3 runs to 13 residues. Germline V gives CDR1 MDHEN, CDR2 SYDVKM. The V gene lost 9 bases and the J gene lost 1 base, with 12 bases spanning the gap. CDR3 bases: TGTGCCAGTCGGACGGCTAATAACTATGGCTACACCTTC. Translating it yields CASRTANNYGYTF.

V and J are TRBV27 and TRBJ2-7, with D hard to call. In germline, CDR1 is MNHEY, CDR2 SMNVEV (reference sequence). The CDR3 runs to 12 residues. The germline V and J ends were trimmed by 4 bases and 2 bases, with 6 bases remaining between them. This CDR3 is CASSSTTYEQYF. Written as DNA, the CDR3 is TGTGCCAGCAGTTCCACCACCTACGAGCAGTACTTC.

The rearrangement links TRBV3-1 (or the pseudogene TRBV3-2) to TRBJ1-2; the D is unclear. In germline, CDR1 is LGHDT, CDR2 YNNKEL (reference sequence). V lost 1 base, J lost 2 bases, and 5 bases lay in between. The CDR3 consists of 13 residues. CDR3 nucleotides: TGTGCCAGCAGCCAAGCACAGAACTATGGCTACACCTTC. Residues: CASSQAQNYGYTF.

CDR3 residues: CASSQVAGYQETQYF. DNA of the CDR3: TGTGCCAGCAGCCAAGTCGCTGGGTACCAAGAGACCCAGTACTTC. This sequence joins TRBV3-1 (or the pseudogene TRBV3-2) and TRBJ2-5; D uncertain. The ends were cut back, 1 base at V and 0 bases at J, with 9 bases in the middle. Germline lookup yields CDR1 LGHDT and CDR2 YNNKEL (reference sequence). This CDR3 spans 15 amino acids.

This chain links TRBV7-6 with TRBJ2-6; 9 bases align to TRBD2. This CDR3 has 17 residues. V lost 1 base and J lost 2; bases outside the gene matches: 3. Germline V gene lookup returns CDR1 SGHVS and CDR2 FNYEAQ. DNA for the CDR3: TGTGCCAGCAGCTTAGTGCGGGGGGGCCCTGGGGCCAACGTCCTGACTTTC. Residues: CASSLVRGGPGANVLTF.